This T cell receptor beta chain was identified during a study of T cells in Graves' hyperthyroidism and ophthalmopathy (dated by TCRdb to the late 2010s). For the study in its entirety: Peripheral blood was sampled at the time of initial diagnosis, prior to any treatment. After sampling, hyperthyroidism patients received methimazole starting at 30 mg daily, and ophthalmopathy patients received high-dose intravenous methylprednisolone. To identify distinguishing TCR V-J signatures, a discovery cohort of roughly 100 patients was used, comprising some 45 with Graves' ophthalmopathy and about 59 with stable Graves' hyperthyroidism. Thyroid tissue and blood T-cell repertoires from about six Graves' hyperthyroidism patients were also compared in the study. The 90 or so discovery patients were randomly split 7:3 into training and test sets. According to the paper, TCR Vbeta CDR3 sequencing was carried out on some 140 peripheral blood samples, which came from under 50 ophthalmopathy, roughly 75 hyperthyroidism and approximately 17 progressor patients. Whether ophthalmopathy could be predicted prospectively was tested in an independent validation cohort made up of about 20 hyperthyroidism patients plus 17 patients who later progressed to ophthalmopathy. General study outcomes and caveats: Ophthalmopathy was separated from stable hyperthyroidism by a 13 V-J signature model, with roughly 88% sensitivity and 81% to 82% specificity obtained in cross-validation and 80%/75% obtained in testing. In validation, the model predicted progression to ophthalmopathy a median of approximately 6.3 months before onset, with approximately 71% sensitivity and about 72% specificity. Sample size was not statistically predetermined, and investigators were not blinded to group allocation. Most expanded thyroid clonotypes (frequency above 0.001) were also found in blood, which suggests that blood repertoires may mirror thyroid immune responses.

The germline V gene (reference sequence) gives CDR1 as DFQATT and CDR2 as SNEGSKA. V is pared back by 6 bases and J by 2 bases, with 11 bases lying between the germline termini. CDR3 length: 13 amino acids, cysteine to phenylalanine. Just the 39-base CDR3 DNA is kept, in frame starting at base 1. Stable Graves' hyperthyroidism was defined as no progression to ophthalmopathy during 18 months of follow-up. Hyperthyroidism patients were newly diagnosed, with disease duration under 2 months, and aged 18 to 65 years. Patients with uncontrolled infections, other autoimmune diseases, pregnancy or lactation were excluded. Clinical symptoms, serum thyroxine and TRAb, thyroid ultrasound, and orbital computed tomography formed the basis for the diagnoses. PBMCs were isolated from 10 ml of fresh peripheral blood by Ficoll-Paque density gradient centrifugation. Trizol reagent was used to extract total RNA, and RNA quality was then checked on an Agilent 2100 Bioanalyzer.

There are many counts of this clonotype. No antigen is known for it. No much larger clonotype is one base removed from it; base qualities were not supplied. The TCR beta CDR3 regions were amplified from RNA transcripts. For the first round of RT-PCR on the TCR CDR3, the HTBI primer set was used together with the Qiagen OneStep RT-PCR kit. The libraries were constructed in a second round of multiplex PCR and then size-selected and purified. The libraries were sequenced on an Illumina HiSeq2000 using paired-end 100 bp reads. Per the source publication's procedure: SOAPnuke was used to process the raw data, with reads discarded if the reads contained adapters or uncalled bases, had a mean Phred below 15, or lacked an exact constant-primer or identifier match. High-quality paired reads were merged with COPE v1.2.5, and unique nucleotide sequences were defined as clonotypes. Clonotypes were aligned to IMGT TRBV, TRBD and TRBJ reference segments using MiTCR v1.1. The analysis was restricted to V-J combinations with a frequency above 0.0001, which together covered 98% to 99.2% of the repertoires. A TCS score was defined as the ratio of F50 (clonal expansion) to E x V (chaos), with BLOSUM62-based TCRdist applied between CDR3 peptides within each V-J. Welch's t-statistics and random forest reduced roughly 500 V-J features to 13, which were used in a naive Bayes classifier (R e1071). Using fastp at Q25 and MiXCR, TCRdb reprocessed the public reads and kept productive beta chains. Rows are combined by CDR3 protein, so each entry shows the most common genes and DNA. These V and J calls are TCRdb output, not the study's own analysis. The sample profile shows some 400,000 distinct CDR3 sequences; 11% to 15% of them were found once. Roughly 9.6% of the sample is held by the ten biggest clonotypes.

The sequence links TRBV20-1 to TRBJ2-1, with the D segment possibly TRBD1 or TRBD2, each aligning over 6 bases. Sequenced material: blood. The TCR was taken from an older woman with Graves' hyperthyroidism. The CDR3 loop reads CSAQGLTYNEQFF. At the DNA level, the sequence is TGCAGTGCACAGGGACTGACCTACAATGAGCAGTTCTTC.